This T cell receptor beta chain was retrieved from a study of identical twins. Study-level points and caveats: Zero-insertion analyses could be partly confounded by invariant MAIT and iNKT cells. Abundant beta clonotypes from cord blood bore fewer insertions; memory repertoires lacked this pattern. Surplus twin overlap in beta out-of-frame sequences was less pronounced.

One entry per CDR3 protein results from TCRdb running MiXCR on the 5' RACE reads. This sample has 280,000 or so distinct CDR3 sequences, with less than 9% found just once. About this clonotype: Its antigen remains unidentified. The junction departs from germline at one end; a sequencing error may be responsible.

The CDR3 totals 14 residues. From germline, CDR1 is MNHNS and CDR2 SASEGT. This same sample was also taken into another study, of yellow fever vaccine responses in identical twins.

V gene TRBV6-1 combines with J gene TRBJ2-3; D might be TRBD1 (6 bases). Sequenced: memory (CD45RO+) T cells sorted from blood. This TCR came from a woman between 18 and 29 years old in good health. The CDR3 nucleotides read TGTGCCAGCAGAGAAGGACAGCGCACAGATACGCAGTATTTT. This gives the protein CASREGQRTDTQYF.